The rows below give T cell receptor beta chains drawn from one sample of a study of T-cell reconstitution after alpha-beta-depleted transplantation in children. From the PCR reads, TCRdb called clonotypes with MiXCR, one entry per CDR3 protein. Of about 200,000 distinct CDR3 sequences in the sample, 5% to 6.5% were seen once. The specimen was PBMCs, collected before TCRalphabeta/CD19-depleted stem cell transplant. These receptors were collected from a girl under two years old with combined immunodeficiency, due to receive a stem cell transplant. Each CDR3 is given without its conserved first and last residue.

TRBJ2-1 TRBV6-5 ASEEDRVGNEQF
TRBJ2-3 TRBV19 ASKDLSRGFTDTQY
TRBJ2-1 TRBV28 ASSLPQGFRWVYNEQF
TRBJ1-2 TRBV29-1 SVTGDSSNYGYT
TRBJ2-7 TRBV27 ASSLTGLTYEQY
TRBJ2-7 TRBV28 ASSYSRYEQY
TRBJ2-2 TRBV20-1 SARAGTANTGELF
TRBJ2-5 TRBV6-2/TRBV6-3 ASSIAGQETQY
TRBJ2-5 TRBV10-3 AISELTGPQETQY
TRBJ2-4 TRBV2 TFCQDRPNLLAKNIQY
TRBJ2-2 TRBV6-1 ASSARTAGTGELF
TRBJ2-7 TRBV7-9 ASSLKDEQY
TRBJ2-4 TRBV4-1 ASSQGIGLAKNIQY
TRBJ1-3 TRBV7-6 ASSTDRASGNTIY
TRBJ1-1 TRBV6-6 ASLSTGVEAF
TRBJ1-2 TRBV21-1 ASSKAHRAFHYGYT
TRBJ2-5 TRBV4-1 ASSQVADLGETQY
TRBJ1-1 TRBV11-3 ASSLDRNTGKNTEAF
TRBJ2-5 TRBV4-2 ASSQAAGYQETQY
TRBJ2-2 TRBV12-3/TRBV12-4 ASSPHSGYGELF
TRBJ2-3 TRBV11-2 ASSLLGLSRAGLSTDTQY
TRBJ2-7 TRBV15 ATSRGAGLQYEQY
TRBJ2-7 TRBV29-1 SAGVQGWNEQY
TRBJ2-5 TRBV7-2 ASSTREGAEETQY
TRBJ2-1 TRBV9 ASSVVDSHEQF
TRBJ1-2 TRBV12-3/TRBV12-4 ASSLLGARGYT
TRBJ2-5 TRBV28 ASSRLGLAALTQETQY
TRBJ2-7 TRBV10-3 AISDLATPYEQY
TRBJ2-3 TRBV3-1 ASSPRSGRDKPDTQY
TRBJ2-1 TRBV11-2 ASSPLGRTSGSGNEQF
TRBJ2-1 TRBV2 ASRGSGYNEQF
TRBJ2-5 TRBV12-3/TRBV12-4 ASSPSRRDTKETQY
TRBJ2-3 TRBV29-1 SVEVGSVTDTQY